A single sample is the source of the 18 T cell receptor beta chains below, sequenced in a study of T cells after yellow fever vaccination. TCRdb ran MiXCR on the 5' RACE reads and lists one entry per CDR3 protein. The sample has roughly 350,000 distinct CDR3 sequences; over 4% are singletons. This specimen was PBMCs, taken 5 days after the yellow fever booster vaccination. These receptors were taken from a man aged 18 to 29 who received the YFV17D yellow fever vaccine.

This clonotype was counted only a few times. J is TRBJ2-6 and V is TRBV19; a weak D match, TRBD2 (6 bases). The V and J ends lost 1 base and 2 bases respectively, with 9 bases between them. The CDR3 runs to 16 residues. CDR1 and CDR2 from the germline V gene are LNHDA and SQIVND (reference sequence). CDR3 amino acids: CASSIGGGAGANVLTF. For the CDR3, the DNA is TGTGCCAGTAGTATAGGGGGCGGGGCTGGGGCCAACGTCCTGACTTTC.

This clonotype has just a few counts. This chain connects TRBV4-3 to TRBJ1-5; D call uncertain. Trimming shortened V by 4 bases and J by 0 bases, and 10 bases separated the two germline ends. Germline lookup yields CDR1 LGHNA and CDR2 YSLEER. CDR3 length: 15 amino acids. This chain's CDR3 is CASSLLEYSNQPQHF. As DNA, the CDR3 is TGCGCCAGCAGCCTCCTCGAATATAGCAATCAGCCCCAGCATTTT.

This clonotype occurred a few times. This rearrangement joins TRBV4-3 to TRBJ2-7; no clear D gene. Germline assignment: CDR1 LGHNA and CDR2 YSLEER. This CDR3 contains 14 residues. V was cut by 2 bases and J by 0 bases, with 8 bases left in between. CDR3 in amino acids: CASSQSPVSYEQYF. The CDR3 bases are TGCGCCAGCAGCCAAAGTCCCGTCTCCTACGAGCAGTACTTC.

This clonotype was counted many times. This chain's CDR3 is CASSPNPSGGSYNEQFF. CDR3 sequence (DNA): TGTGCCAGCAGCCCAAACCCTAGCGGGGGGTCCTACAATGAGCAGTTCTTC. The J gene is TRBJ2-1, the V gene TRBV11-2; 11 bases match TRBD2. CDR1 is SGHAT, CDR2 FQNNGV, per germline. CDR3 length: 17 residues. V was clipped by 5 bases and J by 1 base; unmatched bases: 7.

CDR3 DNA sequence: TGCAGTGCTAGAGATGGGCTGGGGCCCGATACGCAGTATTTT. Translating it yields CSARDGLGPDTQYF. This rearrangement joins TRBV20-1 to TRBJ2-3; TRBD1 might be the D (5 bases). Looked up from germline, CDR1 is DFQATT and CDR2 is SNEGSKA (reference sequence). This CDR3 spans 14 amino acids. Deletions cut 0 bases from V and 6 bases from J, with 13 bases between.

V usage is TRBV5-4 and J usage is TRBJ2-3; TRBD2 matches at 7 bases. Germline CDR1 and CDR2: SGHNT and YYREEE (reference sequence). The junction had 5 bases not matched to a gene; V was cut back by 4 bases and J by 0 bases. This CDR3 contains 15 residues. The CDR3 DNA is TGTGCCAGCAGCCTCCCCGGGAGGAGCACAGATACGCAGTATTTT. Translated, it gives CASSLPGRSTDTQYF.

This clonotype was found a few times. The V and J genes are TRBV28 and TRBJ2-2; 9 bases match TRBD2. J lost 4 bases, V lost 5 bases, and 8 bases had no gene match. There are 16 residues in the CDR3. Germline V gene lookup returns CDR1 MDHEN and CDR2 SYDVKM. In DNA, the CDR3 is TGTGCCAGCAGTCTTTACCTAGCGGGGTCCACCGGGGAGCTGTTTTTT. It codes for CASSLYLAGSTGELFF.

This clonotype showed up just a few times. The CDR3 nucleotides read TGTGCCAGCAGCCCACCGGTCGGGGCAGATACGCAGTATTTT. It specifies CASSPPVGADTQYF. The chain couples TRBV4-2 to TRBJ2-3; TRBD2 might be the D (5 bases). The CDR3 runs 14 residues. V dropped 4 bases and J dropped 4 bases, with 12 bases sitting between them. Germline V gene data show CDR1 as LGHNA and CDR2 as YNFKEQ.

V and J are TRBV5-6 and TRBJ2-7; 8 bases fit TRBD1. J gave up 0 bases and V 4 bases, and 3 bases lay outside the gene matches. This CDR3 is built from 14 residues. Germline lookup yields CDR1 SGHDT and CDR2 YYEEEE. CDR3 DNA: TGTGCCAGCAGCATGGACAGGGTCTCCTACGAGCAGTACTTC. It is translated as CASSMDRVSYEQYF.

This clonotype was detected only a few times. The chain employs TRBV4-1 and TRBJ2-5; D is undetermined. Trimming took off 1 base at V and 1 base at J, with 10 bases between the two ends. This CDR3 has 15 amino acids. Per the germline V gene, CDR1 is MGHRA and CDR2 is YSYEKL. In DNA, the CDR3 is TGCGCCAGCAGCCAAGTATGGGCCGTCCAAGAGACCCAGTACTTC. It is translated as CASSQVWAVQETQYF.

The table lists this clonotype with a few counts. This chain uses TRBV5-1 with TRBJ1-2; a weak D match, TRBD1 (6 bases). The CDR3 loop spans 14 amino acids. The V end was cut by 0 bases, the J end by 6 bases, with 12 bases between. CDR1 is SGHRS, CDR2 YFSETQ, per germline. The CDR3 sequence: CASSLVWGANGYTF. The DNA of the CDR3 is TGCGCCAGCAGCTTGGTGTGGGGGGCTAATGGCTACACCTTC.

This clonotype was counted at least ten times. The chain employs TRBV5-1 and TRBJ2-1, with 11 bases matching TRBD2. The CDR3 totals 16 residues. The J segment lost 0 bases and the V segment lost 3 bases, leaving 2 bases of the junction unmatched. Germline CDR1 and CDR2: SGHRS and YFSETQ. The CDR3 protein is CASSSGLADSYNEQFF. DNA for the CDR3: TGCGCCAGCAGCTCGGGACTAGCGGACTCCTACAATGAGCAGTTCTTC.

There are many counts of this clonotype. The chain links TRBV11-2 to TRBJ1-2, with TRBD1 as a possible D gene (6 bases). V was pared by 1 base and J by 4 bases, with 10 bases between. This CDR3 has 14 residues. Germline V CDR1 and CDR2: SGHAT, FQNNGV. The CDR3 DNA reads TGTGCCAGCAGCTTAGGTCTGGGGGCCTATGGCTACACCTTC. Its protein product is CASSLGLGAYGYTF. The entire variable domain, with the rest obtained from reference TRBV11-2 and TRBJ1-2, is as follows: EAGVAQSPRYKIIEKRQSVAFWCNPISGHATLYWYQQILGQGPKLLIQFQNNGVVDDSQLPKDRFSAERLKGVDSTLKIQPAKLEDSAVYLCASSLGLGAYGYTFGSGTRLTVV.

The chain links TRBV29-1 to TRBJ1-2; perhaps TRBD1 as D (6 bases). Germline CDR1 and CDR2: SQVTM and ANQGSEA. With 0 bases removed from V and 4 bases from J, the gap between germline ends came to 12 bases. This CDR3 comprises 14 residues. CDR3 nucleotides: TGCAGCGTTGAAGATACGGACAGAACCTATGGCTACACCTTC. Translating gives CSVEDTDRTYGYTF.

This clonotype was seen more than once but under ten times. V gene TRBV6-2 or TRBV6-3 combines with J gene TRBJ1-5; unclear D gene. Germline-derived CDR1 and CDR2 are MNHEY and SVGEGT. V was pared by 4 bases and J by 8 bases, with 9 bases between. The CDR3 spans 12 residues. The CDR3 DNA reads as TGTGCCAGCAGTTCGCGGTGGGAGCCCCAGCATTTT. This gives the protein CASSSRWEPQHF.

The CDR3 DNA is TGTGCCAGCAGCCCTAGGGCGGGGAACAATCAGCCCCAGCATTTT. Its translation: CASSPRAGNNQPQHF. The rearrangement joins TRBV7-6 to TRBJ1-5; D is ambiguous. This CDR3 is 15 amino acids long. CDR1 is SGHVS and CDR2 is FNYEAQ in the germline V gene. V dropped 5 bases and J dropped 3 bases, with 14 bases sitting between them.

The chain joins TRBV27 to TRBJ1-1; D unclear. V dropped 1 base and J dropped 4 bases, with 16 bases sitting between them. Germline V gene sequence: CDR1 MNHEY, CDR2 SMNVEV (reference sequence). The CDR3 loop spans 16 amino acids. The CDR3: CASSLYGGSVGTEAFF. In nucleotides, the CDR3 is TGTGCCAGCAGTTTATACGGCGGGTCAGTAGGCACTGAAGCTTTCTTT.

The chain recombines TRBV6-2 or TRBV6-3 with TRBJ2-3, with D possibly TRBD2 on 5 matching bases. There are 12 residues in the CDR3. V lost 6 bases and J 6 bases, leaving 10 bases between the germline ends. CDR1 and CDR2 (germline): MNHEY, SVGEGT. The DNA of the CDR3 is TGTGCCAGCAGCTGGACTCTGGATACGCAGTATTTT. Translating it yields CASSWTLDTQYF.